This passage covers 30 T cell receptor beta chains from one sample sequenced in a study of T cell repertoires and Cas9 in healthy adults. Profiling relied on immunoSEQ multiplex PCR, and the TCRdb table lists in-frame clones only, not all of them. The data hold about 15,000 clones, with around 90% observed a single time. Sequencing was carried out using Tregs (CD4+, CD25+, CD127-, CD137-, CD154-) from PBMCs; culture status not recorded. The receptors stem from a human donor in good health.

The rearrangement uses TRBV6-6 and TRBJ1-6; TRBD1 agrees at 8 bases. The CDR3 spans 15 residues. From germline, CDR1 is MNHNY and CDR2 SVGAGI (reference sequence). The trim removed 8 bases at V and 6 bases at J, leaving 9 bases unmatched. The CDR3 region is CASREQGGFNSPLHF. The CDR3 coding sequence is TGTGCCAGCCGAGAACAGGGGGGGTTTAATTCACCCCTCCACTTT.

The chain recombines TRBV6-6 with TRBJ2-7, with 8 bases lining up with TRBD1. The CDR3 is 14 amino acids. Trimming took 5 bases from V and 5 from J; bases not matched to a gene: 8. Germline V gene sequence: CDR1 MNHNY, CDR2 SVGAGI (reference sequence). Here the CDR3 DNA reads TGTGCCAGCAGTCAAGGACAGGGTCGGCACGAGCAGTACTTC. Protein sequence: CASSQGQGRHEQYF.

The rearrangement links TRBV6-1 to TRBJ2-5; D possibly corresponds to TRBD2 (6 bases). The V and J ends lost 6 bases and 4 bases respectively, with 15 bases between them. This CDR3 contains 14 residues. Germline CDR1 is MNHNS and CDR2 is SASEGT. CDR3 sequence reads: CASREDYSRETQYF. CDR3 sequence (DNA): TGTGCCAGCAGAGAGGACTATTCACGAGAGACCCAGTACTTC.

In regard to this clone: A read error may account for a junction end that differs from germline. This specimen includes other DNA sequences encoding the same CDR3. As DNA, the CDR3 is TGCGCCAGCAGCTTGGCCAGGACAGGGCAGGTATCCGGGGAGCTGTTTTTC. It codes for CASSLARTGQVSGELFF. The rearrangement joins TRBV5-1 to TRBJ2-2; TRBD1 aligns across 8 bases. This CDR3 is 17 amino acids long. Germline V gives CDR1 SGHRS, CDR2 YFSETQ.

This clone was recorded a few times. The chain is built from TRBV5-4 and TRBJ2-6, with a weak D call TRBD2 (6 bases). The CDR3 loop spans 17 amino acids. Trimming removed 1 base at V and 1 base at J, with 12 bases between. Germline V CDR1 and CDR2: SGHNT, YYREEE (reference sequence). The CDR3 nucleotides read TGTGCCAGCAGCTTGAAGGTTGGGGGGTCTGGGGCCAACGTCCTGACTTTC. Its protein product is CASSLKVGGSGANVLTF.

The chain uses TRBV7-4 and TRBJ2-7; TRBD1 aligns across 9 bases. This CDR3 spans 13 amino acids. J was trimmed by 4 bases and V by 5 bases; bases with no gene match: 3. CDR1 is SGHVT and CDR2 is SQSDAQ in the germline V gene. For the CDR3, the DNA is TGTGCCAGCAGCCCGGGGACAGGGTACGAGCAGTACTTC. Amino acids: CASSPGTGYEQYF. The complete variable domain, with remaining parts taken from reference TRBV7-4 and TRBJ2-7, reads GAGVSQSPRYKVAKRGRDVALRCDSISGHVTLYWYRQTLGQGSEVLTYSQSDAQRDKSGRPSGRFSAERPERSVSTLKIQRTEQGDSAVYLCASSPGTGYEQYFGPGTRLTVT.

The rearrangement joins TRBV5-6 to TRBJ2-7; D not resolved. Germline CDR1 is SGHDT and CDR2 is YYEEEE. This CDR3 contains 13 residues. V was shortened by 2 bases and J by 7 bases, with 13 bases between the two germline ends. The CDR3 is CASSFRTVTEQYF. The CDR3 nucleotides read TGTGCCAGCAGCTTCCGGACGGTTACTGAGCAGTACTTC.

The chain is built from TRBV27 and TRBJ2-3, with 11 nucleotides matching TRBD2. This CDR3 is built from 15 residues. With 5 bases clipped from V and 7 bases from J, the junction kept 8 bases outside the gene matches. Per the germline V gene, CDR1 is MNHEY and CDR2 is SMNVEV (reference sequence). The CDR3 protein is CASSPILAGGNTQYF. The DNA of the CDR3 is TGTGCCAGCAGTCCTATCCTAGCGGGGGGAAATACGCAGTATTTT.

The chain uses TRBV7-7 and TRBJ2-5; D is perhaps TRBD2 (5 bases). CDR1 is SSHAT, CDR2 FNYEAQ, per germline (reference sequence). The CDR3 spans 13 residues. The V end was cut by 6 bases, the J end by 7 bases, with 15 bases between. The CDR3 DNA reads TGTGCCAGCAGTCCAACAGCCCGGGGGACCCAGTACTTC. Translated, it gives CASSPTARGTQYF.

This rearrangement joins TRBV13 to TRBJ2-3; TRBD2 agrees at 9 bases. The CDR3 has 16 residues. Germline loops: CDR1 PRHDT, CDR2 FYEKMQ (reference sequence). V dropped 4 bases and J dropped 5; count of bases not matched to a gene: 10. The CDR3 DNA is TGTGCCAGCAGCTCCACGGTGCTAGCGGGGTTAGATACGCAGTATTTT. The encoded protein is CASSSTVLAGLDTQYF.

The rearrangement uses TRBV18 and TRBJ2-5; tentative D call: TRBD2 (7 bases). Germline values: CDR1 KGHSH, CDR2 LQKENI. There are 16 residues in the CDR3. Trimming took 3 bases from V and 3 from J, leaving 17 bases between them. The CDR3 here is CASSPLSQGTKETQYF. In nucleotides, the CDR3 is TGTGCCAGCTCACCCTTGTCCCAGGGGACTAAAGAGACCCAGTACTTC.

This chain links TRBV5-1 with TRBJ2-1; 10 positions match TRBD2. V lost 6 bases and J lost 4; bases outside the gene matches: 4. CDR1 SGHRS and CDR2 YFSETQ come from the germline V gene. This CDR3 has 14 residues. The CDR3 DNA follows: TGCGCCAGCACCCTAGCGGGGGCATACAATGAGCAGTTCTTC. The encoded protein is CASTLAGAYNEQFF.

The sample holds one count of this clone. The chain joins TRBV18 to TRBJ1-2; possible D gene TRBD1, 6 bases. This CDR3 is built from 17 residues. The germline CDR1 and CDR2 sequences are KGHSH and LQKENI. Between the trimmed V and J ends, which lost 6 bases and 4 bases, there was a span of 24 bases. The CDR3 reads CASSYRAPGDYVYGYTF. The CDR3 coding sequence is TGTGCCAGCTCTTATCGGGCCCCAGGGGATTATGTCTATGGCTACACCTTC. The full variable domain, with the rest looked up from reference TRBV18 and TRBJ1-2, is NAGVMQNPRHLVRRRGQEARLRCSPMKGHSHVYWYRQLPEEGLKFMVYLQKENIIDESGMPKERFSAEFPKEGPSILRIQQVVRGDSAAYFCASSYRAPGDYVYGYTFGSGTRLTVV.

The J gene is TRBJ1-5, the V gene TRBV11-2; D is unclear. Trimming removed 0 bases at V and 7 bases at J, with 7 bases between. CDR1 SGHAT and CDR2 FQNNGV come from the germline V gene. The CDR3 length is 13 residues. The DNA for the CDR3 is TGTGCCAGCAGCTTAGAAGTGGGACAGCCCCAGCATTTT. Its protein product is CASSLEVGQPQHF.

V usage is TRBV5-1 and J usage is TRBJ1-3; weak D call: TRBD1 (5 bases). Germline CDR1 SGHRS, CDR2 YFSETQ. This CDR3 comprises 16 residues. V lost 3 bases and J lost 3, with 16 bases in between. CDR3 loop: CASSWGDVGLGNTIYF. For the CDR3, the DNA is TGCGCCAGCAGCTGGGGGGACGTCGGGCTTGGAAACACCATATATTTT.

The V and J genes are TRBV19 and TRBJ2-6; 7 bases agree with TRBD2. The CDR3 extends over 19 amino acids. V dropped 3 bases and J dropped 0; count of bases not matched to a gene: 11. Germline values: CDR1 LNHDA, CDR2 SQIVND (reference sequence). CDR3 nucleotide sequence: TGTGCCAGTAGTATTCGGGGGGTCCTTACTCACTCTGGGGCCAACGTCCTGACTTTC. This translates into CASSIRGVLTHSGANVLTF. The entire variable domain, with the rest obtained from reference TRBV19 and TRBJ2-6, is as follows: DGGITQSPKYLFRKEGQNVTLSCEQNLNHDAMYWYRQDPGQGLRLIYYSQIVNDFQKGDIAEGYSVSREKKESFPLTVTSAQKNPTAFYLCASSIRGVLTHSGANVLTFGAGSRLTVL.

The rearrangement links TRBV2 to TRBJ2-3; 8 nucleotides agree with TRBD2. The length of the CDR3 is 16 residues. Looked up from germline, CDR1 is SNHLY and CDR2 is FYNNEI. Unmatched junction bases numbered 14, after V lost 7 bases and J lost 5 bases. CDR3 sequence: CASTRGVRGVGDTQYF. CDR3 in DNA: TGTGCCAGCACCCGGGGGGTGCGGGGGGTAGGAGATACGCAGTATTTT.

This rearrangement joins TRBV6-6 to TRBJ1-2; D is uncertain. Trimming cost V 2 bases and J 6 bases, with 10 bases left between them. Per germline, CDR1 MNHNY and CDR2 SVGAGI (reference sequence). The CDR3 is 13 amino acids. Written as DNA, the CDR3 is TGTGCCAGCAGTTACATTCCGGGTGATGGCTACACCTTC. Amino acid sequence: CASSYIPGDGYTF.

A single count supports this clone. In DNA form, the CDR3 reads TGTGCCACCTGGGGGGGCCTGAGGACTGAAGCTTTCTTT. Its protein product is CATWGGLRTEAFF. The chain recombines TRBV6-1 with TRBJ1-1, with a tentative D call TRBD1 (6 bases). Per the germline V gene, CDR1 is MNHNS and CDR2 is SASEGT. V was pared by 10 bases and J by 5 bases, with 17 bases between. The CDR3 covers 13 residues.

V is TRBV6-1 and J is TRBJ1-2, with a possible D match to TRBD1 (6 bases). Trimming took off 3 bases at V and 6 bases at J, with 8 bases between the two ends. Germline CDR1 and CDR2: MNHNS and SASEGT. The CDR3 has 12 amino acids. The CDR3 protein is CASSEYRDGYTF. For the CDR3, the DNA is TGTGCCAGCAGTGAGTACAGGGATGGCTACACCTTC.

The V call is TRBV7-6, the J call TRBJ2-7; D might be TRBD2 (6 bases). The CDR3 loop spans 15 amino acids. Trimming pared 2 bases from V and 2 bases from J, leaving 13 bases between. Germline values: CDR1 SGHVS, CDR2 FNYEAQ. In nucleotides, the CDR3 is TGTGCCAGCAGCTTATTTAGCGGACATACCTACGAGCAGTACTTC. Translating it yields CASSLFSGHTYEQYF.

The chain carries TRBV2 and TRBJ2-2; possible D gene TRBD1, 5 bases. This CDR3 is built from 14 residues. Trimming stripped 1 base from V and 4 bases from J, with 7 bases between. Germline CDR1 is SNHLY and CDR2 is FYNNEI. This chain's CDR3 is CASSEGGSTGELFF. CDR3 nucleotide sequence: TGTGCCAGCAGTGAAGGGGGCAGCACCGGGGAGCTGTTTTTT.

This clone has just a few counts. Written as DNA, the CDR3 is TGTGCCATCAGTGGGGGGGTTAGTGGGAATTCACCCCTCCACTTT. As protein: CAISGGVSGNSPLHF. The V call is TRBV10-3, the J call TRBJ1-6; possible D gene TRBD1, 5 bases. V was trimmed by 4 bases and J by 7 bases, leaving 14 bases between them. Germline-derived CDR1 and CDR2 are ENHRY and SYGVKD. The length of the CDR3 is 15 residues.

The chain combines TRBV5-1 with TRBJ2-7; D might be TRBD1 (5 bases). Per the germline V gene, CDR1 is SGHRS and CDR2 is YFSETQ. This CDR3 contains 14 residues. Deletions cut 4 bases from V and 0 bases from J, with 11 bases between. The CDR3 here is CASSVRVSSYEQYF. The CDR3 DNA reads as TGCGCCAGCAGCGTCAGGGTGAGCTCCTACGAGCAGTACTTC.

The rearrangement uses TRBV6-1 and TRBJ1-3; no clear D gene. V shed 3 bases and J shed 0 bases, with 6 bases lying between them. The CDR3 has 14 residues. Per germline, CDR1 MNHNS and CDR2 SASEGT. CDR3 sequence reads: CASSDGSSGNTIYF. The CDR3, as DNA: TGTGCCAGCAGTGACGGAAGCTCTGGAAACACCATATATTTT.

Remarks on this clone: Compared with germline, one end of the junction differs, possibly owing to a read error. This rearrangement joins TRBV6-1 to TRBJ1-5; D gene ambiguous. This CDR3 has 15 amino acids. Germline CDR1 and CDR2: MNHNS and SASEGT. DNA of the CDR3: TGTGTCAGCAAATCAACGCGGGGAAGCAATCAGCCCCAGCATTTT. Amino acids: CVSKSTRGSNQPQHF.

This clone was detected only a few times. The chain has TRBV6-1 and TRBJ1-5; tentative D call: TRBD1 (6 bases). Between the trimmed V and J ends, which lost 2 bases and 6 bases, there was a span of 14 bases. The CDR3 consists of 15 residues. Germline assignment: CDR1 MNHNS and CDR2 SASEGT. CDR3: CASSERYGGAQPQHF. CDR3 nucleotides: TGTGCCAGCAGTGAAAGGTATGGGGGGGCTCAGCCCCAGCATTTT.

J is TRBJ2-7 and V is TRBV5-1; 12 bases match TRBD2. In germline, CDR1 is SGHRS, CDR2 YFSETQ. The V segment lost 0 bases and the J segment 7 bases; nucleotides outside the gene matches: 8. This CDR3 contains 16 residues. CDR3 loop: CASSLGPSGGAREQYF. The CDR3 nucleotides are TGCGCCAGCAGCTTGGGGCCTAGCGGGGGGGCCCGGGAGCAGTACTTC.

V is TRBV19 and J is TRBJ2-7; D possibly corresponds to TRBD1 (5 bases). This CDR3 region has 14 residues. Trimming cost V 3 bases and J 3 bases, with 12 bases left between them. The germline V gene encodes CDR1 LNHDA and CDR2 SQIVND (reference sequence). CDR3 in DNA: TGTGCCAGTAGTATGGTCGCAGGGAACTACGAGCAGTACTTC. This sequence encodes CASSMVAGNYEQYF.

The CDR3 DNA reads TGCGCCAGCAGCTTAGGACAGAATCAGCCCCAGCATTTT. Amino acids: CASSLGQNQPQHF. The genes are TRBV5-1 and TRBJ1-5, with D possibly matching TRBD1 (6 bases). Trimming removed 2 bases at V and 4 bases at J, with 7 bases between. The CDR3 extends over 13 amino acids. Per the germline V gene, CDR1 is SGHRS and CDR2 is YFSETQ.